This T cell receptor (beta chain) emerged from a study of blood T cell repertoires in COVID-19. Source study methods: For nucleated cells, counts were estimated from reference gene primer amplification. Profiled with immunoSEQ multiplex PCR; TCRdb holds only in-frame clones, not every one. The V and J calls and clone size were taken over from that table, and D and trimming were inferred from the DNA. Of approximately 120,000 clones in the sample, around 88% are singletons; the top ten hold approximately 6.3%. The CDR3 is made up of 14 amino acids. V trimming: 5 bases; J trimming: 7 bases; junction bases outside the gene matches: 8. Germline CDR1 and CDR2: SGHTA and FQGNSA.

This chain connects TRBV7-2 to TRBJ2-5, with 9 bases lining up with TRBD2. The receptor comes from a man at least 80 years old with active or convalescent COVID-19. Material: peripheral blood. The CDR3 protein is CASSPRGGGATQYF. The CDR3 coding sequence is TGTGCCAGCAGCCCCCGCGGCGGGGGGGCGACCCAGTACTTC.